These 8 T cell receptor beta chains were all obtained from the same sample, sequenced in a study of regulatory T cells in long-lasting Graves disease. TCR beta libraries were built with iRepertoire HTBI primers and Arm-PCR of CDR3 regions. Each CDR3 protein is one row after TCRdb ran MiXCR on the multiplex PCR reads. This sample yields 560,000 or so distinct CDR3 sequences, of which about 15% are seen a single time; around 13% belongs to the top ten. Specified time point: newly diagnosed GD, antithyroid drugs for less than 3 months. The TCR library was made from RNA that had been extracted from PBMCs in TRIzol. The same specimen was also included in a second study, on T cells in Graves' hyperthyroidism and ophthalmopathy.

Sequencing used peripheral blood mononuclear cells (PBMCs), obtained at new diagnosis, from a patient treated with antithyroid drugs. The source is a man younger than 30 with Graves disease.

The chain combines TRBV9 with TRBJ2-5; 8 nucleotides line up with TRBD2. The V gene's germline CDR1 is SGDLS and CDR2 YYNGEE. The CDR3 spans 17 residues. Germline trimming cut 1 base from V and 1 base from J; bases unmatched to any gene: 9. In DNA form, the CDR3 reads TGTGCCAGCAGCGTACGCTCGGCGGGAGGCTTCCAAGAGACCCAGTACTTC. Translation: CASSVRSAGGFQETQYF.

This clonotype was observed a few times. This chain links TRBV7-6 with TRBJ2-1; D gene unclear. This CDR3 spans 14 amino acids. Looked up from germline, CDR1 is SGHVS and CDR2 is FNYEAQ. V was pared by 4 bases and J by 0 bases, with 7 bases between. Here the CDR3 reads CASSWDPSYNEQFF. The CDR3 DNA sequence: TGTGCCAGCAGCTGGGATCCCTCCTACAATGAGCAGTTCTTC.

This clonotype was counted at least ten times. The chain combines TRBV28 with TRBJ2-2; 7 bases are shared with TRBD1. The CDR3 is 17 residues long. The ends lost 3 bases at V and 0 bases at J; junction bases unmatched: 7. CDR1 and CDR2 from the germline V gene are MDHEN and SYDVKM. CDR3 bases: TGTGCCAGCAGTTTGGGTTCCGGGACAGCGAACACCGGGGAGCTGTTTTTT. Its translation is CASSLGSGTANTGELFF.

This clonotype was found a few times. This may stem from a read error, because a much larger clone lies one nucleotide away. Likely a read error: the CDR3 ends without its conserved phenylalanine or tryptophan. The chain couples TRBV20-1 to TRBJ1-1; perhaps TRBD1 as D (6 bases). The CDR3 runs 15 residues. Deletions cut 0 bases from V and 0 bases from J, with 11 bases between. From germline, CDR1 is DFQATT and CDR2 SNEGSKA (reference sequence). DNA of the CDR3: TGCAGTGCTAGAGATGAGGGACACCTGAACACTGAAGCTTTCCTT. This encodes CSARDEGHLNTEAFL.

This clonotype has at least ten counts. V and J are TRBV28 and TRBJ2-7; perhaps TRBD1 as D (7 bases). The V end lost 4 bases, the J end lost 1 base, and 14 bases lay between the germline ends. Germline V lookup: CDR1 MDHEN, CDR2 SYDVKM. The CDR3 has 15 amino acids. The DNA of the CDR3 is TGTGCCAGCAGTTGGAGGGGGCGGGGTTCCTACGAGCAGTACTTC. This encodes CASSWRGRGSYEQYF. Combining the CDR3 with reference TRBV28 and TRBJ2-7 gives the whole variable domain DVKVTQSSRYLVKRTGEKVFLECVQDMDHENMFWYRQDPGLGLRLIYFSYDVKMKEKGDIPEGYSVSREKKERFSLILESASTNQTSMYLCASSWRGRGSYEQYFGPGTRLTVT.

This clonotype has at least ten counts. A read error may be the cause here, since a much bigger clone is one base away. The rearrangement joins TRBV27 to TRBJ2-5; D gene uncertain. V was clipped by 1 base and J by 5 bases, with 2 bases between them. Germline V gene lookup returns CDR1 MNHEY and CDR2 SMNVEV (reference sequence). The CDR3 totals 11 residues. The CDR3, as DNA: TGTGCCAGCAGTTTATGGGAGACCCAGTACTTC. Translated: CASSLWETQYF.

This clonotype was picked up a small number of times. V is TRBV30 and J is TRBJ2-2; TRBD1 matches 7 bases. The CDR3 totals 14 residues. Germline lookup yields CDR1 GTSNPN and CDR2 SVGIG (reference sequence). With 5 bases clipped from V and 1 base from J, the junction kept 4 bases outside the gene matches. The DNA for the CDR3 is TGTGCCTGGGGGACAGAGATGAACACCGGGGAGCTGTTTTTT. Its translation: CAWGTEMNTGELFF.

This clonotype was counted between two and nine times. V and J are TRBV7-3 and TRBJ1-2; no firm D call. Germline lookup yields CDR1 SGHTA and CDR2 FQGTGA. V dropped 1 base and J dropped 4 bases, with 10 bases sitting between them. The CDR3 runs to 14 residues. The CDR3 protein is CASSLKAQAYGYTF. The CDR3 DNA sequence: TGTGCCAGCAGCTTAAAGGCGCAGGCCTATGGCTACACCTTC.